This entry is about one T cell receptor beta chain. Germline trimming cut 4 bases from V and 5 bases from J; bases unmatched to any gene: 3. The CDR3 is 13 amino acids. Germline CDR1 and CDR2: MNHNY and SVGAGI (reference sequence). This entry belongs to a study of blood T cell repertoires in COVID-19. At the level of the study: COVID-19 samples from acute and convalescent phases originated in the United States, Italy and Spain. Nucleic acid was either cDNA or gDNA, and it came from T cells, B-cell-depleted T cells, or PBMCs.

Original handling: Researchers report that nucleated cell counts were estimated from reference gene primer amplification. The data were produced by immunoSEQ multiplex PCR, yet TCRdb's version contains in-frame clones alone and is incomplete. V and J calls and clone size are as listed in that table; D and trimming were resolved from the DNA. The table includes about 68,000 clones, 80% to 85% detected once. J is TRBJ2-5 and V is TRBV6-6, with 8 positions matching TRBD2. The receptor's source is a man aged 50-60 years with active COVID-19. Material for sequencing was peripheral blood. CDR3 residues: CASSFGGVETQYF. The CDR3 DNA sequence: TGTGCCAGCAGTTTCGGGGGGGTTGAGACCCAGTACTTC.